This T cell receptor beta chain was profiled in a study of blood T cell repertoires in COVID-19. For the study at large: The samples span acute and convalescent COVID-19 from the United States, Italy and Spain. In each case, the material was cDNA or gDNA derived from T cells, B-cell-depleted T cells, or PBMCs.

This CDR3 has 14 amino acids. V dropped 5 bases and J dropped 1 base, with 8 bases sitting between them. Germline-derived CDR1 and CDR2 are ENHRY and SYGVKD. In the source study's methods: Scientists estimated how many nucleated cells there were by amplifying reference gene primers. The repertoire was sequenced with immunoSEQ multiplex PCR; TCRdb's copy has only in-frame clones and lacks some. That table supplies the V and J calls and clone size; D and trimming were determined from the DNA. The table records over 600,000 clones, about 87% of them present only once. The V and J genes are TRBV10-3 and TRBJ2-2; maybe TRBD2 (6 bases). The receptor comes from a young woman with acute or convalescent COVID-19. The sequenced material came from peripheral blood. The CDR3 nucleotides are TGTGCCATCAGTAGGGACTTGAACACCGGGGAGCTGTTTTTT. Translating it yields CAISRDLNTGELFF.